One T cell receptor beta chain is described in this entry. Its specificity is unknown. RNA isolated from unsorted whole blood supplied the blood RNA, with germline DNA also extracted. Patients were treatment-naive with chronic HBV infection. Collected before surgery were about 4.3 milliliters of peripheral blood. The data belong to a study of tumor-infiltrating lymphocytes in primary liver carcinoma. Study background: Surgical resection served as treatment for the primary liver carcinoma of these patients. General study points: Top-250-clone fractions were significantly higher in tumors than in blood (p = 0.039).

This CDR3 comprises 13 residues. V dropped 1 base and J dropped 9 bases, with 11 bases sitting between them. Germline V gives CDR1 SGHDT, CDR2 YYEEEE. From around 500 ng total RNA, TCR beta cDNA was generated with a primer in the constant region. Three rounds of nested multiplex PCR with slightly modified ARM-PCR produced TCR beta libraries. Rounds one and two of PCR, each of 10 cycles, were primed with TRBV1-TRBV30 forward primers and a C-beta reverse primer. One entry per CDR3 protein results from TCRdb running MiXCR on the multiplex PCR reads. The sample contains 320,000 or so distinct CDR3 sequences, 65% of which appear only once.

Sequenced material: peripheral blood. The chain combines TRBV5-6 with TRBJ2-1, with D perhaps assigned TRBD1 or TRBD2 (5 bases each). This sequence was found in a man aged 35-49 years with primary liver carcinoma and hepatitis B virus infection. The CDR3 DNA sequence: TGTGCCAGCAGCTTGAATACTAGGGGTGAGCAGTTCTTC. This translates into CASSLNTRGEQFF.